One sample yielded the 4 T cell receptor beta chains listed below, sequenced in a study of cytomegalovirus exposure and HLA in healthy donors. Vbeta (60) and Jbeta (13) primers were used in the PCR. Repertoires were generated with immunoSEQ multiplex PCR, while TCRdb's copy carries only in-frame clones and drops some. The sample lists about 120,000 clones; roughly 80% were seen once. The sequencing input was PBMCs. Every receptor here comes from a man between 18 and 35 years old in good health and CMV-seropositive.

The chain links TRBV7-9 to TRBJ2-7; 7 bases are a match to TRBD2. V trimming: 3 bases; J trimming: 2 bases; junction bases outside the gene matches: 4. The CDR3 loop spans 14 amino acids. Germline V lookup: CDR1 SEHNR, CDR2 FQNEAQ (reference sequence). In nucleotides, the CDR3 is TGTGCCAGCAGCTTGGGGAGGGATGCCTACGAGCAGTACTTC. Translated: CASSLGRDAYEQYF.

The chain has TRBV7-9 and TRBJ2-1; TRBD2 agrees at 11 bases. Germline V gene lookup returns CDR1 SEHNR and CDR2 FQNEAQ (reference sequence). The CDR3 is 17 residues long. The ends lost 5 bases at V and 3 bases at J; junction bases unmatched: 9. This CDR3 is CASSRTSGGANYNEQFF. CDR3 nucleotide sequence: TGTGCCAGCAGCCGAACTAGCGGGGGCGCAAACTACAATGAGCAGTTCTTC.

The chain recombines TRBV5-4 with TRBJ2-1; 7 bases fit TRBD2. The germline CDR1 and CDR2 sequences are SGHNT and YYREEE (reference sequence). CDR3 size: 14 residues. Trimming took 2 bases from V and 4 from J; bases not matched to a gene: 3. CDR3 nucleotides: TGTGCCAGCAGCTTACCTAGCGGATACAATGAGCAGTTCTTC. Amino acid sequence: CASSLPSGYNEQFF.

The CDR3 loop reads CASSVSRQDTQYF. As DNA, the CDR3 is TGCGCCAGCAGTGTTTCTAGGCAAGATACGCAGTATTTT. The chain links TRBV10-1 to TRBJ2-3, with D unresolved. This CDR3 has 13 residues. The V end lost 4 bases, the J end lost 5 bases, and 10 bases lay between the germline ends. The germline gives CDR1 WNHNN, CDR2 SYGVQD (reference sequence).